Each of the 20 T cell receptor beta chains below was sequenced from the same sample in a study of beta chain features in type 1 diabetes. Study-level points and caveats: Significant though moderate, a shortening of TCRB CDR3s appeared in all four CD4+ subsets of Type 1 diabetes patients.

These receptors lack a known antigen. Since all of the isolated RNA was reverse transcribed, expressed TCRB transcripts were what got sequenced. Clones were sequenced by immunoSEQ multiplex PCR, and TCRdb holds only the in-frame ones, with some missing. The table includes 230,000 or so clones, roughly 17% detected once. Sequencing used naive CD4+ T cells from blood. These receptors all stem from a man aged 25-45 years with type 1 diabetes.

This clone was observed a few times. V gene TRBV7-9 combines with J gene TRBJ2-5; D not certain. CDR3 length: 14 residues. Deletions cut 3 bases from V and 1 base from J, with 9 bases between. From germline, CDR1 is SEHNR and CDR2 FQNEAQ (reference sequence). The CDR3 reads CASSFNLGQETQYF. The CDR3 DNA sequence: TGTGCCAGCAGCTTTAACTTGGGCCAAGAGACCCAGTACTTC.

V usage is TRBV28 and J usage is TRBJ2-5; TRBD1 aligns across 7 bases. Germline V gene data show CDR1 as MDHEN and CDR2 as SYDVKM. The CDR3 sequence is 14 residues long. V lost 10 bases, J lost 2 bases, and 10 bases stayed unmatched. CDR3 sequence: CATTGTAFQETQYF. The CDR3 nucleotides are TGTGCCACCACCGGGACAGCCTTTCAAGAGACCCAGTACTTC.

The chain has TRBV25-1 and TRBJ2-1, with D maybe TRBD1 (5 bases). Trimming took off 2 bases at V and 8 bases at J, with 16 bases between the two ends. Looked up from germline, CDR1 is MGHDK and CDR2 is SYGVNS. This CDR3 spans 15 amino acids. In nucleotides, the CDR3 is TGTGCCAGCAGTGAACCGGATTCGACAGTCGATGAGCAGTTCTTC. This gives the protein CASSEPDSTVDEQFF.

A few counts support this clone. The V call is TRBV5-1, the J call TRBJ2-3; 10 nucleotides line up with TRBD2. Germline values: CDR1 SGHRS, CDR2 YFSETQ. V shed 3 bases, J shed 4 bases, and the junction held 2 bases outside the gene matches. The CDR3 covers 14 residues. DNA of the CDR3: TGCGCCAGCAGCTATGGACTAGCGGCAGATACGCAGTATTTT. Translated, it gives CASSYGLAADTQYF. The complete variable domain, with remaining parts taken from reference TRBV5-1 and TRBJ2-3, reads KAGVTQTPRYLIKTRGQQVTLSCSPISGHRSVSWYQQTPGQGLQFLFEYFSETQRNKGNFPGRFSGRQFSNSRSEMNVSTLELGDSALYLCASSYGLAADTQYFGPGTRLTVL.

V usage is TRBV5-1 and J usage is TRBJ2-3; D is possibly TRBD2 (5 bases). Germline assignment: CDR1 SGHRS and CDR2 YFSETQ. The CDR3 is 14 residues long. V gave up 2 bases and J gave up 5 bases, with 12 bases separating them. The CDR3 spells CASSFPWTEDTQYF. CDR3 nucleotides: TGCGCCAGCAGCTTTCCGTGGACTGAAGATACGCAGTATTTT.

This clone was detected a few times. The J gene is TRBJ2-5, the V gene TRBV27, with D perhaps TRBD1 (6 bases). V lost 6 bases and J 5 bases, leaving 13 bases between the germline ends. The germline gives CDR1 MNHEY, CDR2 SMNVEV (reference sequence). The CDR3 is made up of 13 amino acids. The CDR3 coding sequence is TGTGCCAGCAGAGCACAGGGTTTGGAGACCCAGTACTTC. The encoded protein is CASRAQGLETQYF.

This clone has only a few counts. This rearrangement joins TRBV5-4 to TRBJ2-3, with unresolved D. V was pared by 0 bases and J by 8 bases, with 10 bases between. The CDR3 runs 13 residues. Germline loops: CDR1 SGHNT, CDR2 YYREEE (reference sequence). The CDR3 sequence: CASSLEGFGTQYF. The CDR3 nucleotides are TGTGCCAGCAGCTTGGAAGGGTTTGGTACGCAGTATTTT.

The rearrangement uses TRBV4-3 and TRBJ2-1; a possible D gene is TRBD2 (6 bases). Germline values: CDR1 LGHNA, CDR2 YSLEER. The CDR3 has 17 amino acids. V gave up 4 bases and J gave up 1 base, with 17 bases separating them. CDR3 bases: TGCGCCAGCAGCCTCCTTACCCCGGGACTTTCCTACAATGAGCAGTTCTTC. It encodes CASSLLTPGLSYNEQFF.

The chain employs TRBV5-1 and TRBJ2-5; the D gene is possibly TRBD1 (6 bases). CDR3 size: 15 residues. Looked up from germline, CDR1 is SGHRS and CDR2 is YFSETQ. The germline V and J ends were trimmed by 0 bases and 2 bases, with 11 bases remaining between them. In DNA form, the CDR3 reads TGCGCCAGCAGCTTGGTCCCAGGGGTACAAGAGACCCAGTACTTC. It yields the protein CASSLVPGVQETQYF.

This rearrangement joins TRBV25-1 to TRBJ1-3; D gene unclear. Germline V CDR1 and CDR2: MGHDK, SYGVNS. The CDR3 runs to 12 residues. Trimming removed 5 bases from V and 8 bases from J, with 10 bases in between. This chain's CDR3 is CASSKGWDTIYF. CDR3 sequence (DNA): TGTGCCAGCAGTAAGGGTTGGGACACCATATATTTT.

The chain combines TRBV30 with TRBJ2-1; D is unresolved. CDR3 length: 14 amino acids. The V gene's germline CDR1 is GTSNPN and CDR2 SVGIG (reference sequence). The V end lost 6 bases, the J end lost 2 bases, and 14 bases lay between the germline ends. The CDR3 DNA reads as TGTGCCTGTTCGGCAATAGCCGCCTACAATGAGCAGTTCTTC. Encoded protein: CACSAIAAYNEQFF. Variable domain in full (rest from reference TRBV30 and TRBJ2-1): SQTIHQWPATLVQPVGSPLSLECTVEGTSNPNLYWYRQAAGRGLQLLFYSVGIGQISSEVPQNLSASRPQDRQFILSSKKLLLSDSGFYLCACSAIAAYNEQFFGPGTRLTVL.

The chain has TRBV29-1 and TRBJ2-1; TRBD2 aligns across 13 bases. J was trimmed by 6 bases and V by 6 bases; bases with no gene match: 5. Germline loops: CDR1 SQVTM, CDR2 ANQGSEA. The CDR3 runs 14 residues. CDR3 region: CSVRRLAGGNEQFF. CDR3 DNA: TGCAGCGTGCGAAGACTAGCGGGAGGCAATGAGCAGTTCTTC.

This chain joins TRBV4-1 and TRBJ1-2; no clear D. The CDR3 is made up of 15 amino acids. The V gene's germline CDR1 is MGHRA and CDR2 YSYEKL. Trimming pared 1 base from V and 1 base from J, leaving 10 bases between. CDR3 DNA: TGCGCCAGCAGCCAAGTCATAGGCAATAACTATGGCTACACCTTC. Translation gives CASSQVIGNNYGYTF.

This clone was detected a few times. The CDR3, as DNA: TGTGCCAGCAGTAGGGGGTCCGGGGAGCTGTTTTTT. Its translation: CASSRGSGELFF. The chain couples TRBV2 to TRBJ2-2; possible D gene TRBD1, 6 bases. CDR3 length: 12 residues. The germline V gene encodes CDR1 SNHLY and CDR2 FYNNEI. Trimming left V 5 bases short and J 6 bases short, with 7 bases between. The full variable domain, rest sourced from reference TRBV2 and TRBJ2-2, is EPEVTQTPSHQVTQMGQEVILRCVPISNHLYFYWYRQILGQKVEFLVSFYNNEISEKSEIFDDQFSVERPDGSNFTLKIRSTKLEDSAMYFCASSRGSGELFFGEGSRLTVL.

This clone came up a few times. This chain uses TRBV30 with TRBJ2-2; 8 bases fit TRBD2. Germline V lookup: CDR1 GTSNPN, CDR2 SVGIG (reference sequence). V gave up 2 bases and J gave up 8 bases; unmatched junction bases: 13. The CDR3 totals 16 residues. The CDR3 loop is CAWSRNSGTVVGELFF. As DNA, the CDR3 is TGTGCCTGGAGTCGAAATAGCGGGACTGTCGTGGGGGAGCTGTTTTTT.

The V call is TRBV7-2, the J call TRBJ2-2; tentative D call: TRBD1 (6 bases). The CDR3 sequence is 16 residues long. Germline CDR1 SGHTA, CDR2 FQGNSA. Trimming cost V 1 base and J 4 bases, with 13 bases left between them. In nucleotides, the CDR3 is TGTGCCAGCAGCTTAGGCTCGGGCAGGGGCACCGGGGAGCTGTTTTTT. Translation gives CASSLGSGRGTGELFF. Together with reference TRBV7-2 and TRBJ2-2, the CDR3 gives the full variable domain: GAGVSQSPSNKVTEKGKDVELRCDPISGHTALYWYRQSLGQGLEFLIYFQGNSAPDKSGLPSDRFSAERTGGSVSTLTIQRTQQEDSAVYLCASSLGSGRGTGELFFGEGSRLTVL.

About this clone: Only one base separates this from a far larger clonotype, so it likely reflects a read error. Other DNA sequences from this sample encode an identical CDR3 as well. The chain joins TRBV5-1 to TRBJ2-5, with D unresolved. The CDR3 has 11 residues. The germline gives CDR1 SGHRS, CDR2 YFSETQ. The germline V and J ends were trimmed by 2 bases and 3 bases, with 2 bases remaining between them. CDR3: CASSFEETQYF. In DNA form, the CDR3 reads TGCGCCAGCAGCTTTGAAGAGACCCAGTACTTC.

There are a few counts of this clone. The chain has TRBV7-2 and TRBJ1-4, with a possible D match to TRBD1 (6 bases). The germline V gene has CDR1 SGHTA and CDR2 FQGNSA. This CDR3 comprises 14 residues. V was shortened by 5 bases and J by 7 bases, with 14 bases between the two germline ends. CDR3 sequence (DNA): TGTGCCAGCAGCATTCTGACAGGTGGTGAAAAACTGTTTTTT. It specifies CASSILTGGEKLFF. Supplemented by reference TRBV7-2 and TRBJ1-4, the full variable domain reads GAGVSQSPSNKVTEKGKDVELRCDPISGHTALYWYRQSLGQGLEFLIYFQGNSAPDKSGLPSDRFSAERTGGSVSTLTIQRTQQEDSAVYLCASSILTGGEKLFFGSGTQLSVL.

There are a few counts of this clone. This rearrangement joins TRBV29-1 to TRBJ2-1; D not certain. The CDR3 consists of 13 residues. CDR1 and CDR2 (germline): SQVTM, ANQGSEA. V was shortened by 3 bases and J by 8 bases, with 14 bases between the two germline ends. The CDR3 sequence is CSVDYSPKDEQFF. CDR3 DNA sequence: TGCAGCGTTGACTATTCCCCTAAGGATGAGCAGTTCTTC.

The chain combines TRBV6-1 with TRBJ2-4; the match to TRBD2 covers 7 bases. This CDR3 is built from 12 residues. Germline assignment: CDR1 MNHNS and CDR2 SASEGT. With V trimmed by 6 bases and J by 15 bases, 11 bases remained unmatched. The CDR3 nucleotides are TGTGCCAGCAGAGGACTAGTTCGGGGTCGGTACTTC. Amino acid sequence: CASRGLVRGRYF.